This T cell receptor beta chain was captured in a study of blood T cell repertoires in COVID-19. Study details: COVID-19 samples, acute and convalescent, were from the United States, Italy and Spain. PBMCs, B-cell-depleted T cells, or T cells provided the cDNA or gDNA that made up the material.

In the original analysis: It was from reference gene primer amplification that nucleated cell counts were estimated. TCRdb keeps only in-frame clones here, not all; method: immunoSEQ multiplex PCR. That table supplies the V and J calls and clone size; D and trimming were determined from the DNA. The sample carries fewer than 200,000 clones, around 83% recorded once. The Seattle site enrolled patients during active infection and followed them longitudinally. Germline CDR1 reads SGHTA; CDR2 reads FQGNSA. This CDR3 spans 15 amino acids. With 1 base clipped from V and 2 bases from J, the junction kept 5 bases outside the gene matches.

This clonotype was sampled from a woman in her fifties or sixties with COVID-19, enrolled during active disease. The rearrangement joins TRBV7-2 to TRBJ2-7; 7 bases match TRBD1. Input material: peripheral blood. CDR3 DNA: TGTGCCAGCAGCTTAGGACAGGGCCCCACCTACGAGCAGTACTTC. Translating it yields CASSLGQGPTYEQYF. Combining the CDR3 with reference TRBV7-2 and TRBJ2-7 gives the whole variable domain GAGVSQSPSNKVTEKGKDVELRCDPISGHTALYWYRQSLGQGLEFLIYFQGNSAPDKSGLPSDRFSAERTGGSVSTLTIQRTQQEDSAVYLCASSLGQGPTYEQYFGPGTRLTVT.